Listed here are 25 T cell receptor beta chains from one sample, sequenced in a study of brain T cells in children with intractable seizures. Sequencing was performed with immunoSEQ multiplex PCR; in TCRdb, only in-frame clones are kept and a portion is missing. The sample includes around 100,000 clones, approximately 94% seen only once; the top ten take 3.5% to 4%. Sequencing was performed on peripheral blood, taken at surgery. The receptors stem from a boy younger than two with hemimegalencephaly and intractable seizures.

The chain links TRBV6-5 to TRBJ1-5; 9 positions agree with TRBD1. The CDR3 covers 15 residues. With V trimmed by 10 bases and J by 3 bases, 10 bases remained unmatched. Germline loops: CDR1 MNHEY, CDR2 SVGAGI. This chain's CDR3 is CATRFRDRVNQPQHF. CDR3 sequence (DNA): TGTGCCACCCGTTTCCGGGACAGGGTCAATCAGCCCCAGCATTTT.

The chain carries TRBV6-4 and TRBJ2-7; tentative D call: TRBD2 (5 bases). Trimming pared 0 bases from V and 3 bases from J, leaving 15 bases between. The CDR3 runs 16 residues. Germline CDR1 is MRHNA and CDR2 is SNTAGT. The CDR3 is CASSDSNGAVFYEQYF. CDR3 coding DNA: TGTGCCAGCAGTGACTCGAATGGAGCGGTATTCTACGAGCAGTACTTC.

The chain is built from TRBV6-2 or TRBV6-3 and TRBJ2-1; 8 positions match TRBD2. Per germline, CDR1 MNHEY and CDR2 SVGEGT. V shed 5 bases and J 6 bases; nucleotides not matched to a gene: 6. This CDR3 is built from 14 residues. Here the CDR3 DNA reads TGTGCCAGCAGTCTCAGCGGGAGAGGCAATGAGCAGTTCTTC. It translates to CASSLSGRGNEQFF.

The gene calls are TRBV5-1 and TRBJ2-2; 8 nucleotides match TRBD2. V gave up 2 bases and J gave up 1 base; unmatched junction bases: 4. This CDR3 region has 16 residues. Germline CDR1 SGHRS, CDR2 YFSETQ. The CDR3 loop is CASSLLSGVNTGELFF. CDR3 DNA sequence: TGCGCCAGCAGCTTACTTAGCGGGGTGAACACCGGGGAGCTGTTTTTT.

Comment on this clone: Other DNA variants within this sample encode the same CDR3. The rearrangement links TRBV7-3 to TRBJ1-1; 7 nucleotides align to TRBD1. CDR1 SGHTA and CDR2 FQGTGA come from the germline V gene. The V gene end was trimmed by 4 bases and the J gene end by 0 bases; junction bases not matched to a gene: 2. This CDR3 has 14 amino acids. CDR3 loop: CASSSTGMNTEAFF. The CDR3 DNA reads TGTGCCAGCAGCTCGACAGGGATGAACACTGAAGCTTTCTTT.

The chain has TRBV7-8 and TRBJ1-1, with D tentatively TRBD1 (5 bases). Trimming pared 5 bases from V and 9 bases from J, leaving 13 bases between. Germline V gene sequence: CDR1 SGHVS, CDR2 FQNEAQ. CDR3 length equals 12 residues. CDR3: CASSPRGDQAFF. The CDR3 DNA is TGTGCCAGCAGCCCACGGGGGGACCAAGCTTTCTTT.

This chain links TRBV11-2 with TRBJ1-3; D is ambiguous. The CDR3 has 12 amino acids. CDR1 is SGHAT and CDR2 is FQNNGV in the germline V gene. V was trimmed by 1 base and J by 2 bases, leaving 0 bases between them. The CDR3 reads CASSLAGNTIYF. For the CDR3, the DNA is TGTGCCAGCAGCTTAGCTGGAAACACCATATATTTT.

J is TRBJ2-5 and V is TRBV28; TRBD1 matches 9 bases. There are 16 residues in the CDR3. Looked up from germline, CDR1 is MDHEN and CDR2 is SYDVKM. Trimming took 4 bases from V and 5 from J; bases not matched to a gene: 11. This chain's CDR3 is CASSSGDRVRSETQYF. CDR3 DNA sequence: TGTGCCAGCAGTTCCGGGGACAGGGTTCGTAGTGAGACCCAGTACTTC.

The CDR3, as DNA: TGTGCCAGCATAGGGGGTTACGAGCAGTACTTC. Translated, it gives CASIGGYEQYF. This sequence joins TRBV28 and TRBJ2-7; maybe TRBD1 (6 bases). The germline V gene has CDR1 MDHEN and CDR2 SYDVKM. The CDR3 loop spans 11 amino acids. V lost 7 bases and J 4 bases, leaving 8 bases between the germline ends.

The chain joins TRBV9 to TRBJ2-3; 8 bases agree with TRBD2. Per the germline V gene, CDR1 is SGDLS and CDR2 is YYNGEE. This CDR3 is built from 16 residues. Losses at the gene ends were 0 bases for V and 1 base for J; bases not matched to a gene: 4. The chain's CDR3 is CASSVELAGRTDTQYF. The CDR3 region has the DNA TGTGCCAGCAGCGTAGAGTTAGCGGGACGCACAGATACGCAGTATTTT.

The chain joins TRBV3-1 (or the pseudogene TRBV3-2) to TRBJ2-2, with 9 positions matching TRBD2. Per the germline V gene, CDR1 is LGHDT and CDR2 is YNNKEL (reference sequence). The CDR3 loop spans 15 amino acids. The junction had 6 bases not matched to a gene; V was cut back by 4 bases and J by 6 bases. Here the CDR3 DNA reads TGTGCCAGCAGCCCCCCTAGCGGGATCGCCGGGGAGCTGTTTTTT. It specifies CASSPPSGIAGELFF.

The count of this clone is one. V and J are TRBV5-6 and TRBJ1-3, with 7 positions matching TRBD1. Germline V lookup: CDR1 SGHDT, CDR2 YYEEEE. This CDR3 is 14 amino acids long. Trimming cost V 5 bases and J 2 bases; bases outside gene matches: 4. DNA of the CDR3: TGTGCCAGCAGATATACAGGGGCTGGAAACACCATATATTTT. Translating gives CASRYTGAGNTIYF.

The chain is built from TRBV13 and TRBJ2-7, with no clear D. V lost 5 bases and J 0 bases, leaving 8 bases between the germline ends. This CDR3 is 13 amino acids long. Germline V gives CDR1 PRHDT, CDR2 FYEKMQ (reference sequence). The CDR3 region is CASSRGISYEQYF. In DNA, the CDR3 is TGTGCCAGCAGCCGAGGAATCTCCTACGAGCAGTACTTC.

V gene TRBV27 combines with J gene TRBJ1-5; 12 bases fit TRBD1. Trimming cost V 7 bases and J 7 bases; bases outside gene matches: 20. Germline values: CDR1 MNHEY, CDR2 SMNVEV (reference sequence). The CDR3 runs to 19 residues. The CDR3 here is CASKSYGTGGGGIGQPQHF. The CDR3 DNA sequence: TGTGCCAGCAAGTCCTACGGGACAGGGGGCGGGGGGATTGGGCAGCCCCAGCATTTT.

This CDR3 reads CAISGHSGSSYNEQFF. The CDR3 DNA follows: TGTGCCATCAGTGGACATAGCGGATCCTCCTACAATGAGCAGTTCTTC. This chain joins TRBV10-3 and TRBJ2-1; maybe TRBD2 (6 bases). Trimming cost V 4 bases and J 0 bases, with 13 bases left between them. In germline, CDR1 is ENHRY, CDR2 SYGVKD. The CDR3 sequence is 16 residues long.

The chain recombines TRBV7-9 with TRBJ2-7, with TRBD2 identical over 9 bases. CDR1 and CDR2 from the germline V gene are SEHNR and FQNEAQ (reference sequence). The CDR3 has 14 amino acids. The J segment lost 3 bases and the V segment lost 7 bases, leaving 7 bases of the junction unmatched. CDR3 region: CASTDSGRVYEQYF. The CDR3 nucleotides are TGTGCCAGCACCGATAGCGGGAGAGTCTACGAGCAGTACTTC. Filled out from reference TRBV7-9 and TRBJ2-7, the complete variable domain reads DTGVSQNPRHKITKRGQNVTFRCDPISEHNRLYWYRQTLGQGPEFLTYFQNEAQLEKSRLLSDRFSAERPKGSFSTLEIQRTEQGDSAMYLCASTDSGRVYEQYFGPGTRLTVT.

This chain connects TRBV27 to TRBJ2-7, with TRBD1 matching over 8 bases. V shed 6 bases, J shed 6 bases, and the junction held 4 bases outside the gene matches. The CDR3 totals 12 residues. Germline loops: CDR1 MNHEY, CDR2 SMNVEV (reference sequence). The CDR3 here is CASRARGREQYF. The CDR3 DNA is TGTGCCAGCAGGGCCAGGGGGCGCGAGCAGTACTTC.

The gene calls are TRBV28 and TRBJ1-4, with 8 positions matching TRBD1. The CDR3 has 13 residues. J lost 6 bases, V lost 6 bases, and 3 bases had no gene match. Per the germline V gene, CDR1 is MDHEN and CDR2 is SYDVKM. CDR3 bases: TGTGCCAGCAGCAGGGGGCGGGATGAAAAACTGTTTTTT. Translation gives CASSRGRDEKLFF. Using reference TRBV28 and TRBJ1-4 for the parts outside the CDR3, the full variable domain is DVKVTQSSRYLVKRTGEKVFLECVQDMDHENMFWYRQDPGLGLRLIYFSYDVKMKEKGDIPEGYSVSREKKERFSLILESASTNQTSMYLCASSRGRDEKLFFGSGTQLSVL.

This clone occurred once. The CDR3 sequence is CASSPPGRGWDFNEQFF. DNA of the CDR3: TGTGCCAGCAGTCCCCCCGGCAGGGGATGGGATTTCAATGAGCAGTTCTTC. This rearrangement joins TRBV27 to TRBJ2-1, with D possibly TRBD1 on 6 matching bases. The germline V gene encodes CDR1 MNHEY and CDR2 SMNVEV (reference sequence). Trimming stripped 5 bases from V and 6 bases from J, with 23 bases between. The CDR3 covers 17 residues.

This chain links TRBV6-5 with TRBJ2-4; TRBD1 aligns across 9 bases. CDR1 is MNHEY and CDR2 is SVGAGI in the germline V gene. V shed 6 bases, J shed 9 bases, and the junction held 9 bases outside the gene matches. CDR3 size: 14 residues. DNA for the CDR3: TGTGCCAGCAGCCTCGGGACAGGGTCAGGCATTCAGTACTTC. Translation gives CASSLGTGSGIQYF.

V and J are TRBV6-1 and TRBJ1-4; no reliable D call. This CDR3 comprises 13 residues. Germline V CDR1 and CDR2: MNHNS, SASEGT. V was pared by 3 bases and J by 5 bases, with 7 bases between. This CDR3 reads CASSERQNEKLFF. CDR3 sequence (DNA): TGTGCCAGCAGTGAGAGGCAGAATGAAAAACTGTTTTTT.

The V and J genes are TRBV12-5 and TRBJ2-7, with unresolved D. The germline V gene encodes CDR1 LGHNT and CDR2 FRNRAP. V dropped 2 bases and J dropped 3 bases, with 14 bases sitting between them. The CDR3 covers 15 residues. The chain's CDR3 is CASGLFATLHYEQYF. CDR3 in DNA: TGTGCTAGTGGTTTGTTCGCGACACTCCACTACGAGCAGTACTTC.

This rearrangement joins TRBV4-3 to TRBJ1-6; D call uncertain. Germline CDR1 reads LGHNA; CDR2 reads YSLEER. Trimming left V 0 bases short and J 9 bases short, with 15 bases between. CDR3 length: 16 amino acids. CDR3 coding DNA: TGCGCCAGCAGCCAAGACCCCACGGGCGGCGGTTCACCCCTCCACTTT. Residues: CASSQDPTGGGSPLHF.

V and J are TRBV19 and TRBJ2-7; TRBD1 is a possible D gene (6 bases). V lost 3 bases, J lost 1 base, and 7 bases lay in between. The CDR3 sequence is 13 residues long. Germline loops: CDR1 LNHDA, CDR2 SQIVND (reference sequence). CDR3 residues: CASSIGQSYEQYF. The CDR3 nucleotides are TGTGCCAGTAGTATCGGACAGTCCTACGAGCAGTACTTC. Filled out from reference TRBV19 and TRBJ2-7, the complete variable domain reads DGGITQSPKYLFRKEGQNVTLSCEQNLNHDAMYWYRQDPGQGLRLIYYSQIVNDFQKGDIAEGYSVSREKKESFPLTVTSAQKNPTAFYLCASSIGQSYEQYFGPGTRLTVT.

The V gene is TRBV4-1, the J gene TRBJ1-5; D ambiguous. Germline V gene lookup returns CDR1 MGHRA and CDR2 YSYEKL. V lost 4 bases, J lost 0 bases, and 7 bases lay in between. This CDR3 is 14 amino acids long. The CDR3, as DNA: TGCGCCAGCAGCCCCCATTATAGCAATCAGCCCCAGCATTTT. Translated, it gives CASSPHYSNQPQHF.